The rows below give T cell receptor beta chains drawn from one sample of a study of OX40 agonist ivuxolimab in advanced cancers. This table comes from immunoSEQ multiplex PCR, and its TCRdb copy is limited to in-frame clones, with some not included. The sample lists 65,000 to 80,000 clones, 84% occurring once. This sample comprised CD4+ or CD8+ T cells sorted from blood, obtained in a trial of the OX40 agonist ivuxolimab. The receptor source for this set is an adult with an advanced solid tumor such as melanoma, head and neck, liver or kidney cancer. The CDR3 runs from the conserved cysteine through the conserved F or W. The D gene is left open where the match is weak. Clone size, where shown, is once, few, many, or a class for clones that have expanded.

clone_size j_call d_call v_call cdr3_aa cdr3_nt
NA TRBJ2-2 NA TRBV21-1 CASSSRDRFLSGELFF TGTGCCAGCAGCTCCCGGGACAGGTTTCTGTCCGGGGAGCTGTTTTTT
NA TRBJ2-7 NA TRBV7-9 CASSPLHGRGEQYF TGTGCCAGCAGCCCCTTACACGGCAGGGGCGAGCAGTACTTC
NA TRBJ1-3 NA TRBV6-5 CATESQGSGNTIYF TGTGCCACCGAAAGTCAGGGATCTGGAAACACCATATATTTT
few TRBJ1-5 TRBD1 TRBV28 CASVGQDYQPQHF TGTGCCAGCGTGGGACAGGACTATCAGCCCCAGCATTTT
NA TRBJ2-1 TRBD2 TRBV28 CASSAGTSVTEQFF TGTGCCAGCAGTGCCGGGACTAGCGTTACTGAGCAGTTCTTC
NA TRBJ2-5 NA TRBV2 CASSEARDKKYF TGTGCCAGCAGTGAAGCCCGGGACAAAAAGTACTTC
NA TRBJ2-1 NA TRBV2 CASSEPRDRNEQFF TGTGCCAGCAGTGAACCCAGGGATCGCAATGAGCAGTTCTTC
NA TRBJ1-5 TRBD1 TRBV4-3 CASSQAQGAGQPQHF TGCGCCAGCAGCCAAGCCCAGGGGGCGGGTCAGCCCCAGCATTTT
NA TRBJ2-2 TRBD2 TRBV9 CASSGPSGRDTGELFF TGTGCCAGCAGCGGACCTAGCGGGAGGGACACCGGGGAGCTGTTTTTT
once TRBJ2-1 TRBD2 TRBV5-4 CASNVARAGVYNEQFF TGTGCCAGCAACGTTGCGCGGGCGGGGGTCTACAATGAGCAGTTCTTC
NA TRBJ1-3 NA TRBV19 CASSPSSGNTIYF TGTGCCAGTTCACCCAGCTCTGGAAACACCATATATTTT
NA TRBJ2-7 NA TRBV14 CASSQGPLSYEQYF TGTGCCAGCAGCCAAGGGCCACTATCCTACGAGCAGTACTTC
NA TRBJ2-1 NA TRBV28 CASTTGSLIDEQFF TGTGCCAGCACCACCGGGTCCCTGATTGATGAGCAGTTCTTC
NA TRBJ1-6 NA TRBV5-8 CASSILGEGLHF TGTGCCAGCAGCATCCTCGGGGAGGGCCTCCACTTT
few TRBJ1-1 NA TRBV20-1 CSAGHNTEAFF TGCAGTGCTGGACATAACACTGAAGCTTTCTTT
NA TRBJ2-5 TRBD2 TRBV4-3 CASSQATSVSGTQYF TGCGCCAGCAGCCAAGCGACTAGCGTATCTGGGACCCAGTACTTC
once TRBJ2-7 NA TRBV6-5 CAARGTPPTYEQYF TGTGCCGCCCGGGGGACTCCGCCGACCTACGAGCAGTACTTC
NA TRBJ2-7 NA TRBV21-1 CASTRGSGYHSYEQYF TGTGCCAGCACCAGGGGTTCCGGGTACCATTCCTACGAGCAGTACTTC
NA TRBJ2-7 TRBD1 TRBV27 CASSTRTGPSYEQYF TGTGCCAGCAGTACTCGGACAGGGCCCTCCTACGAGCAGTACTTC
NA TRBJ1-1 NA TRBV19 CASSIGGWTEAFF TGTGCCAGTAGTATCGGAGGGTGGACTGAAGCTTTCTTT
NA TRBJ2-3 NA TRBV5-5 CASSLARLDSSDTQYF TGTGCCAGCAGCTTGGCCCGCTTAGACTCTTCAGATACGCAGTATTTT
NA TRBJ2-7 TRBD2 TRBV4-2 CASSHGIAGGSYEQYF TGTGCCAGCAGCCATGGGATAGCGGGAGGGTCCTACGAGCAGTACTTC
NA TRBJ1-4 NA TRBV9 CASSRRESGTENEKLFF TGTGCCAGCAGCCGTAGGGAGTCTGGGACGGAAAATGAAAAACTGTTTTTT
NA TRBJ1-4 TRBD1 TRBV9 CASSVGGQGSNEKLFF TGTGCCAGCAGCGTGGGAGGACAGGGTTCTAATGAAAAACTGTTTTTT
NA TRBJ2-7 NA TRBV7-9 CASSSDGLSEQYF TGTGCCAGCAGTAGTGACGGTTTATCTGAGCAGTACTTC
NA TRBJ2-2 NA TRBV5-1 CASSLEAGVGTGELFF TGCGCCAGCAGCTTGGAAGCAGGGGTAGGCACCGGGGAGCTGTTTTTT
NA TRBJ2-5 TRBD2 TRBV10-1 CASTEGAGDYQETQYF TGCGCCAGCACTGAAGGAGCGGGAGATTATCAAGAGACCCAGTACTTC
NA TRBJ2-5 NA TRBV29-1 CSVEGGLGGEGQETQYF TGCAGCGTTGAAGGGGGTCTGGGCGGGGAAGGCCAAGAGACCCAGTACTTC
NA TRBJ2-2 TRBD2 TRBV5-6 CASSPRGSTGELFF TGTGCCAGCAGCCCGCGGGGGAGCACCGGGGAGCTGTTTTTT
NA TRBJ2-7 NA TRBV7-2 CASKDPRSGPYEQYF TGTGCCAGCAAGGACCCCCGCAGCGGCCCCTACGAGCAGTACTTC
NA TRBJ2-3 NA TRBV28 CASESSTDTQYF TGTGCCAGCGAGTCTAGCACAGATACGCAGTATTTT
NA TRBJ2-5 TRBD2 TRBV7-2 CASSPLWGGTQYF TGTGCCAGCAGCCCCCTGTGGGGGGGGACCCAGTACTTC
NA TRBJ2-7 TRBD1 TRBV5-4 CASSLGPGGEQYF TGTGCCAGCAGCTTGGGACCAGGGGGTGAGCAGTACTTC
NA TRBJ2-7 TRBD2 TRBV5-6 CASSTPLAGFLGEQYF TGTGCCAGCAGCACCCCCTTAGCGGGATTTCTGGGCGAGCAGTACTTC
NA TRBJ2-7 NA TRBV30 CAWSREREQYF TGTGCCTGGAGTAGGGAACGAGAGCAGTACTTC
NA TRBJ1-2 TRBD1 TRBV19 CASQDREGRGYTF TGTGCCAGTCAGGACAGGGAGGGTAGAGGCTACACCTTC
NA TRBJ1-6 TRBD1 TRBV6-4 CASSEAAGGQSPLHF TGTGCCAGCAGTGAGGCGGCAGGGGGCCAGTCACCCCTCCACTTT
NA TRBJ2-2 NA TRBV14 CASSQVVTGELFF TGTGCCAGCAGCCAAGTCGTAACCGGGGAGCTGTTTTTT
once TRBJ2-7 TRBD1 TRBV29-1 CSVGDRRVNDEQYF TGCAGCGTTGGGGACAGGCGGGTTAACGACGAGCAGTACTTC
NA TRBJ2-3 NA TRBV9 CASSSPTRNADTQYF TGTGCCAGCAGCTCCCCGACACGCAACGCAGATACGCAGTATTTT
NA TRBJ2-7 NA TRBV9 CASSRNRDQYEQYF TGTGCCAGCAGCCGAAACCGGGATCAATACGAGCAGTACTTC
NA TRBJ2-3 NA TRBV19 CASTPTGSTDTQYF TGTGCCAGTACCCCGACAGGTAGCACAGATACGCAGTATTTT
NA TRBJ1-6 NA TRBV10-1 CASSAGGNSPLHF TGCGCCAGCAGTGCGGGGGGGAATTCACCCCTCCACTTT
once TRBJ2-1 TRBD1 TRBV7-6 CASSLAVFRGRGPPNEQFF TGTGCCAGCAGCTTAGCGGTGTTTCGGGGTAGGGGGCCTCCCAATGAGCAGTTCTTC
NA TRBJ2-3 TRBD1 TRBV7-3 CASSFIAGTADTQYF TGTGCCAGCAGCTTCATAGCCGGGACAGCGGATACGCAGTATTTT
once TRBJ1-5 NA TRBV5-1 CASSPGGEVRNQPQHF TGCGCCAGCAGCCCTGGGGGCGAGGTGCGCAATCAGCCCCAGCATTTT
NA TRBJ2-1 TRBD2 TRBV11-1 CASSPGGREDRVEQFF TGTGCCAGCAGCCCTGGCGGGCGGGAGGATCGGGTTGAGCAGTTCTTC
NA TRBJ2-7 NA TRBV14 CASSMAGSYEQYF TGTGCCAGCAGCATGGCCGGGAGTTACGAGCAGTACTTC
NA TRBJ2-3 TRBD2 TRBV7-2 CASSGARGLAGFRDTQYF TGTGCCAGCAGCGGAGCCAGGGGACTAGCGGGATTTAGGGATACGCAGTATTTT
NA TRBJ2-5 NA TRBV5-1 CASSFGGGETQYF TGCGCCAGCAGCTTCGGAGGGGGGGAGACCCAGTACTTC
few TRBJ1-5 TRBD1 TRBV18 CASSSTGDNQPQHF TGTGCCAGCTCATCGACAGGGGACAATCAGCCCCAGCATTTT
NA TRBJ2-3 TRBD2 TRBV2 CASSSTSGGADTQYF TGTGCCAGCAGTTCAACTAGCGGGGGGGCAGATACGCAGTATTTT
NA TRBJ2-2 TRBD1 TRBV4-2 CASSPQTGSNTGELFF TGTGCCAGCAGCCCACAGACAGGGTCGAACACCGGGGAGCTGTTTTTT